What follows is one T cell receptor (beta chain) and its context. Its antigen is not known. These data come from a study of vaccination and CD4 T cells after COVID-19. Study context: Four females and six males made up the convalescents, with two Hispanic. Findings of the study overall: Convalescent patients showed a median around 90% of reactive clones that were seen only post-vaccination.

Researchers used the Oncomine TCR Beta short-read assay to sequence DNA from cultured CD4+ T cells. MiXCR, applied by TCRdb to the PCR reads, yields one record per CDR3 protein. The sample records approximately 17,000 distinct CDR3 sequences, around 55% being singletons. Germline CDR1 is SQVTM and CDR2 is ANQGSEA. This CDR3 region has 15 residues. Trimming removed 7 bases from V and 0 bases from J; junction bases left unmatched: 9. Treatment indicated: approximately 10-day PBMC culture with coronavirus spike peptide pools or control peptides (ViraFEST assay). The gene calls are TRBV29-1 and TRBJ1-1, with 9 bases fitting TRBD1. Sequenced material: CD4+ T cells from blood, cultured in vitro. This TCR derives from a human donor who had recovered from COVID-19. CDR3 nucleotide sequence: TGCAGCGCCGGGACAGGGTGGGGGATGAACACTGAAGCTTTCTTT. It translates to CSAGTGWGMNTEAFF.